The table lists the clone carrying this TCR beta chain with a few counts. What it binds is unknown. This specimen comes from a study of T cells after yellow fever vaccination. TCRdb reprocessed the 5' RACE reads with MiXCR, giving one entry per CDR3 protein. The repertoire includes roughly 190,000 distinct CDR3 sequences, 8% to 13% of them detected once, and about 40% sits in the top ten. Study-level points and caveats: Overall, a small share of clonotypes was seen in both CD4 and CD8 compartments. Most primary-vaccination clones recurred post-booster (around 97% CD4, over 70% CD8).

Germline V gene data show CDR1 as SQVTM and CDR2 as ANQGSEA. V dropped 8 bases and J dropped 7 bases, with 17 bases sitting between them. CDR3 length: 13 residues. V is TRBV29-1 and J is TRBJ2-2; D possibly corresponds to TRBD2 (7 bases). Sequenced material: CD8+ T cells sorted from PBMCs, taken 15 days after the yellow fever booster vaccination. This TCR derives from a man younger than 35 who received the YFV17D yellow fever vaccine. The DNA for the CDR3 is TGCAGCACGTGGGGGGGGCTTGGCGGGGAGCTGTTTTTT. Translating it yields CSTWGGLGGELFF.